A single sample gave rise to the 4 T cell receptor beta chains below, sequenced in a study of CD8 T cells in ankylosing spondylitis. Study-level results: Ankylosing spondylitis blood seemed to carry a telltale TCR beta motif made of under 10 highly homologous variants.

Their antigens are not known. TCRdb recomputed calls from the 5' RACE reads with MiXCR, one row per CDR3 protein. The table has hundreds of thousands of distinct CDR3 sequences, 26% seen once. Source material: blood, either unsorted or a sorted T cell fraction (not recorded which). These receptors all stem from a male donor with ankylosing spondylitis.

The DNA for the CDR3 is TGTGCCAGCGGAGCTGGGCTCTACAATGAGCAGTTCTTC. Translated: CASGAGLYNEQFF. The genes are TRBV11-2 and TRBJ2-1; unclear D gene. CDR3 size: 13 residues. Trimming took off 8 bases at V and 3 bases at J, with 11 bases between the two ends. Germline lookup yields CDR1 SGHAT and CDR2 FQNNGV.

J is TRBJ1-3 and V is TRBV28; 7 bases align to TRBD1. Per germline, CDR1 MDHEN and CDR2 SYDVKM. V lost 4 bases to trimming and J lost 5 bases; unmatched junction nucleotides: 8. The CDR3 consists of 15 residues. The CDR3 here is CASSSETGMRNTIYF. The CDR3 region has the DNA TGTGCCAGCAGTTCCGAGACAGGGATGAGAAACACCATATATTTT.

This clonotype was counted a few times. The J gene is TRBJ2-5, the V gene TRBV5-1, with D possibly being TRBD2 (5 bases). This CDR3 spans 14 amino acids. Per germline, CDR1 SGHRS and CDR2 YFSETQ. Deletions cut 0 bases from V and 2 bases from J, with 8 bases between. CDR3 loop: CASSLATRQETQYF. The CDR3, as DNA: TGCGCCAGCAGCTTGGCAACTAGACAAGAGACCCAGTACTTC. Combining the CDR3 with reference TRBV5-1 and TRBJ2-5 gives the whole variable domain KAGVTQTPRYLIKTRGQQVTLSCSPISGHRSVSWYQQTPGQGLQFLFEYFSETQRNKGNFPGRFSGRQFSNSRSEMNVSTLELGDSALYLCASSLATRQETQYFGPGTRLLVL.

This clonotype was detected ten times or more. The rearrangement joins TRBV5-8 to TRBJ2-1; maybe TRBD2 (5 bases). The length of the CDR3 is 16 residues. V lost 0 bases and J 8 bases, leaving 18 bases between the germline ends. CDR1 is SGHTS and CDR2 is YDEGEE in the germline V gene. This CDR3 is CASSLAGLYGIHEQFF. CDR3 in DNA: TGTGCCAGCAGCTTGGCCGGGCTATACGGGATCCATGAGCAGTTCTTC.